Here is one TCR beta chain with its context. Original handling: It was from reference gene primer amplification that nucleated cell counts were estimated. The assay was immunoSEQ multiplex PCR, and TCRdb's table has in-frame clones only and misses some. The DNA gave D and trimming, while V, J and clone size come from that table. The repertoire includes about 5,000 clones, about 91% of them detected once, and about 42% sits in the top ten. Seattle cases were enrolled at active infection and followed longitudinally. The record originates from a study of blood T cell repertoires in COVID-19. About the study: Material from acute and convalescent COVID-19 was sourced from the United States, Italy and Spain. PBMCs, B-cell-depleted T cells, or T cells were the source of the cDNA or gDNA that made up the material.

Germline CDR1 reads SGHAT; CDR2 reads FQDESV (reference sequence). This CDR3 is built from 14 residues. Losses at the gene ends were 3 bases for V and 8 bases for J; bases not matched to a gene: 6. The origin of this receptor is a man between 65 and 80 years old with COVID-19, enrolled during active disease. Sequenced material: peripheral blood. This sequence joins TRBV11-1 and TRBJ2-1, with 8 bases identical to TRBD1. DNA of the CDR3: TGTGCCAGCAGCTTGGAACAGGGGGAACATGAGCAGTTCTTC. Translation: CASSLEQGEHEQFF.